The 5 T cell receptor beta chains given below trace back to one sample, sequenced in a study of PD-1 blockade in classical Hodgkin lymphoma (dated by TCRdb to 2018 to 2020). Taken with the paper, the label for time point translates to: cycle 4 day 1 (C4D1), after more than five weeks of nivolumab. All trial patients had relapsed after autologous stem cell transplantation, with cohorts A, B and C differing in prior brentuximab vedotin exposure. Library preparation was by the immunoSEQ multiplex PCR assay. TCRdb retrieved this table from immuneACCESS and kept in-frame rearrangements only. Not all clones are present; in checked studies, unresolved V genes account for under half, and no reason is known for the remainder. The sample records roughly 94,000 clones, 85% to 95% of which are singletons. Of the sample, roughly 2.1% falls within the top ten clones. Source: peripheral blood mononuclear cells (PBMCs), taken before the fourth cycle of nivolumab. Source of these receptors: a human donor with classical Hodgkin lymphoma.

There are a few counts of this clone. This rearrangement joins TRBV30 to TRBJ1-1; no firm D call. CDR3 size: 14 residues. V lost 3 bases, J lost 0 bases, and 11 bases lay in between. Germline CDR1 GTSNPN, CDR2 SVGIG (reference sequence). The CDR3 region has the DNA TGTGCCTGGAGAGTGCACAGATTGAACACTGAAGCTTTCTTT. Amino acids: CAWRVHRLNTEAFF.

This sequence joins TRBV7-9 and TRBJ2-5; D unclear. From germline, CDR1 is SEHNR and CDR2 FQNEAQ (reference sequence). The CDR3 is 11 residues long. Trimming shortened V by 5 bases and J by 5 bases, and 6 bases separated the two germline ends. Written as DNA, the CDR3 is TGTGCCAGCAGCCATCCGGAGACCCAGTACTTC. Residues: CASSHPETQYF.

The chain links TRBV11-2 to TRBJ2-7; tentatively, D is TRBD2 (5 bases). CDR3 length: 14 amino acids. Deletions cut 1 base from V and 7 bases from J, with 14 bases between. Germline CDR1 is SGHAT and CDR2 is FQNNGV. Written as DNA, the CDR3 is TGTGCCAGCAGCTTAGGAGGAGGAAGGTTGGAGCAGTACTTC. Its translation: CASSLGGGRLEQYF. Together with reference TRBV11-2 and TRBJ2-7, the CDR3 gives the full variable domain: EAGVAQSPRYKIIEKRQSVAFWCNPISGHATLYWYQQILGQGPKLLIQFQNNGVVDDSQLPKDRFSAERLKGVDSTLKIQPAKLEDSAVYLCASSLGGGRLEQYFGPGTRLTVT.

The V call is TRBV27, the J call TRBJ2-7; D not certain. Trimming took 0 bases from V and 7 from J, leaving 13 bases between them. The CDR3 is made up of 14 amino acids. The V gene's germline CDR1 is MNHEY and CDR2 SMNVEV (reference sequence). CDR3 amino acids: CASSLSGWGGEQYF. In DNA form, the CDR3 reads TGTGCCAGCAGTTTATCGGGATGGGGTGGGGAGCAGTACTTC.

For this clone: Different DNA sequences within this sample yield the same CDR3. This sequence joins TRBV19 and TRBJ2-6; D gene uncertain. The CDR3 extends over 16 amino acids. CDR1 and CDR2 (germline): LNHDA, SQIVND (reference sequence). Trimming pared 4 bases from V and 0 bases from J, leaving 10 bases between. CDR3 sequence reads: CASSTGRSSGANVLTF. CDR3 nucleotide sequence: TGTGCCAGTAGTACGGGCAGGAGCTCTGGGGCCAACGTCCTGACTTTC.